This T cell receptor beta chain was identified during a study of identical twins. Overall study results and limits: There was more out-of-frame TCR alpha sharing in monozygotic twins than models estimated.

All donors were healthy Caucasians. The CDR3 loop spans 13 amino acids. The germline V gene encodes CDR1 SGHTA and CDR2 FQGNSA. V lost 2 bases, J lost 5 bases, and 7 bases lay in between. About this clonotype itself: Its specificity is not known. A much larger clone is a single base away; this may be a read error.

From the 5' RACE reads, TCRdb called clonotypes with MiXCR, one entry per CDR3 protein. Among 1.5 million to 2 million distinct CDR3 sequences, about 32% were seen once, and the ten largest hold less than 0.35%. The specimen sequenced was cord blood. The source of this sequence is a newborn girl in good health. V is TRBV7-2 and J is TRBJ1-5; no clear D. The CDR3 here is CASSLISHQPQHF. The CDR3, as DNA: TGTGCCAGCAGCTTAATCAGCCATCAGCCCCAGCATTTT. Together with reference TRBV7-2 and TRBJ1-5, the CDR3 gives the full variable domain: GAGVSQSPSNKVTEKGKDVELRCDPISGHTALYWYRQSLGQGLEFLIYFQGNSAPDKSGLPSDRFSAERTGGSVSTLTIQRTQQEDSAVYLCASSLISHQPQHFGDGTRLSIL.